Each of the 10 T cell receptor beta chains below was sequenced from the same sample in a study of OX40 agonist ivuxolimab in advanced cancers. Clones were sequenced by immunoSEQ multiplex PCR, and TCRdb holds only the in-frame ones, with some missing. The data show just over 25,000 clones, 80% to 90% seen once. This specimen was CD4+ or CD8+ T cells sorted from blood, taken in a trial of the OX40 agonist ivuxolimab. The receptors shown here come from an adult with an advanced solid tumor such as melanoma, head and neck, liver or kidney cancer.

The J gene is TRBJ2-6, the V gene TRBV14; a weak D match, TRBD1 (5 bases). Trimming left V 4 bases short and J 4 bases short, with 17 bases between. Per the germline V gene, CDR1 is SGHDN and CDR2 is FVKESK. The CDR3 has 17 residues. The DNA for the CDR3 is TGTGCCAGCAGCCCGAACCCTGGGGCTCTGGGGGCCAACGTCCTGACTTTC. Its translation: CASSPNPGALGANVLTF.

This clone was recorded a few times. The J gene is TRBJ2-7, the V gene TRBV10-3, with D perhaps assigned TRBD1 or TRBD2 (7 bases each). This CDR3 has 14 amino acids. Trimming took off 10 bases at V and 2 bases at J, with 18 bases between the two ends. Germline V CDR1 and CDR2: ENHRY, SYGVKD. In DNA form, the CDR3 reads TGTGCCACGCAGGGGGGGGGCGCAACCTACGAGCAGTACTTC. Its translation is CATQGGGATYEQYF.

V gene TRBV19 combines with J gene TRBJ1-3; D not resolved. This CDR3 spans 15 amino acids. Trimming shortened V by 7 bases and J by 4 bases, and 17 bases separated the two germline ends. Germline lookup yields CDR1 LNHDA and CDR2 SQIVND (reference sequence). The CDR3 DNA sequence: TGTGCCAGTAAGAGGGCGAGTTTCTCGGGAAACACCATATATTTT. This sequence encodes CASKRASFSGNTIYF.

The chain employs TRBV19 and TRBJ2-2; no clear D gene. The germline V gene has CDR1 LNHDA and CDR2 SQIVND (reference sequence). V was trimmed by 8 bases and J by 8 bases, leaving 6 bases between them. The CDR3 is 10 amino acids. As DNA, the CDR3 is TGTGCCAGTGGAACAGGGGAGCTGTTTTTT. Amino acid sequence: CASGTGELFF.

This clone was found once. CDR3 region: CASSFRTGREETQYF. Here the CDR3 DNA reads TGTGCCAGCAGCTTTCGGACAGGGAGAGAGGAGACCCAGTACTTC. V gene TRBV7-9 combines with J gene TRBJ2-5, with 8 bases lining up with TRBD1. V was pared by 3 bases and J by 5 bases, with 8 bases of the junction left unmatched. The germline gives CDR1 SEHNR, CDR2 FQNEAQ (reference sequence). CDR3 length: 15 residues.

To note about this clone: At one of its ends the junction is not consistent with the germline gene, which may arise from a read error. Other DNA sequences of this sample code for an identical CDR3. The chain couples TRBV7-7 to TRBJ2-2, with 9 nucleotides matching TRBD2. The CDR3 is 17 residues long. The germline CDR1 and CDR2 sequences are SSHAT and FNYEAQ (reference sequence). CDR3 residues: CASSLRTSGPNTGELFF. The DNA for the CDR3 is TGTGCTAGCAGCCTTAGAACTAGCGGGCCGAACACCGGGGAGCTGTTTTTT.

CDR3 in amino acids: CASSWTAGGETQYF. CDR3 nucleotides: TGTGCCAGCAGCTGGACTGCGGGGGGAGAGACCCAGTACTTC. The gene calls are TRBV28 and TRBJ2-5, with TRBD2 matching over 8 bases. Germline CDR1 and CDR2: MDHEN and SYDVKM. The CDR3 is made up of 14 amino acids. J lost 4 bases, V lost 6 bases, and 7 bases had no gene match. Full variable domain (remainder filled in from reference TRBV28 and TRBJ2-5): DVKVTQSSRYLVKRTGEKVFLECVQDMDHENMFWYRQDPGLGLRLIYFSYDVKMKEKGDIPEGYSVSREKKERFSLILESASTNQTSMYLCASSWTAGGETQYFGPGTRLLVL.

This rearrangement joins TRBV12-5 to TRBJ2-7, with D maybe TRBD2 (5 bases). Germline V lookup: CDR1 LGHNT, CDR2 FRNRAP. This CDR3 comprises 11 residues. Deletions cut 5 bases from V and 7 bases from J, with 9 bases between. CDR3 in amino acids: CASGLPGEQYF. CDR3 sequence (DNA): TGTGCTAGTGGTCTCCCGGGGGAGCAGTACTTC. Filled out from reference TRBV12-5 and TRBJ2-7, the complete variable domain reads DARVTQTPRHKVTEMGQEVTMRCQPILGHNTVFWYRQTMMQGLELLAYFRNRAPLDDSGMPKDRFSAEMPDATLATLKIQPSEPRDSAVYFCASGLPGEQYFGPGTRLTVT.

The chain carries TRBV7-9 and TRBJ1-1, with TRBD1 matching 8 bases. V lost 3 bases to trimming and J lost 3 bases; unmatched junction nucleotides: 6. Germline CDR1 and CDR2: SEHNR and FQNEAQ (reference sequence). This CDR3 comprises 15 residues. Here the CDR3 reads CASSFRGTGDTEAFF. The CDR3 DNA reads TGTGCCAGCAGCTTCAGGGGGACAGGAGACACTGAAGCTTTCTTT.

The J gene is TRBJ2-7, the V gene TRBV27, with 10 bases identical to TRBD1. This CDR3 spans 14 amino acids. CDR1 and CDR2 from the germline V gene are MNHEY and SMNVEV (reference sequence). The junction had 6 bases not matched to a gene; V was cut back by 5 bases and J by 5 bases. CDR3 sequence: CASSPRDRGNEQYF. DNA of the CDR3: TGTGCCAGCAGTCCCCGGGACAGGGGCAACGAGCAGTACTTC.